This T cell receptor beta chain was captured in a study of blood T cell repertoires in COVID-19. The CDR3 runs to 15 residues. V lost 1 base to trimming and J lost 2 bases, with 12 bases between them. Germline CDR1 reads SGHVS; CDR2 reads FQNEAQ. The data were produced by immunoSEQ multiplex PCR, yet TCRdb's version contains in-frame clones alone and is incomplete. The repertoire has some 200,000 clones, almost 85% of them found once; the top ten carry approximately 6.9%. The chain has TRBV7-8 and TRBJ2-7; the D gene is possibly TRBD1 (5 bases). The specimen sequenced was peripheral blood. This TCR derives from a human donor with acute or convalescent COVID-19. The donor label of this sample is uncertain. CDR3 coding DNA: TGTGCCAGCAGCTTAGGGGGCGAAGGACCCTACGAGCAGTACTTC. The encoded protein is CASSLGGEGPYEQYF.